Listed below are T cell receptor beta chains from one sample, sequenced in a study of human T cells and chemical hapten exposure. TCRdb re-derived calls from the 5' RACE reads in MiXCR, one entry per CDR3 protein. The table has approximately 110,000 distinct CDR3 sequences, 15% to 20% seen once. Source of these receptors: a human donor in good health. The CDR3 runs from the conserved cysteine through the conserved F or W. A D gene is named only where the DNA matches it firmly. Clone size is stated in some rows and not others, as once, few, many or a class when expanded.

abundance	d_gene	v_gene	j_gene	len	CDR3aa	CDR3nt
few	TRBD2	TRBV6-6	TRBJ2-1	14	CASSTAGGGNEQFF	TGTGCCAGCAGTACAGCGGGGGGCGGGAATGAGCAGTTCTTC
few	-	TRBV27	TRBJ1-6	16	CASSWGTRANNSPLHF	TGTGCCAGCAGCTGGGGAACCCGGGCCAATAATTCACCCCTCCACTTT
-	-	TRBV15	TRBJ1-1	14	CATSRGRVNTEAFF	TGTGCCACCAGCAGAGGCAGGGTGAACACTGAAGCTTTCTTT
-	-	TRBV12-3/TRBV12-4	TRBJ1-2	13	CASSVQRGYGYTF	TGTGCCAGCAGTGTACAGAGGGGCTATGGCTACACCTTC
few	TRBD1	TRBV7-9	TRBJ1-1	16	CASSLGQQGKNTEAFF	TGTGCCAGCAGCTTAGGACAACAGGGGAAGAACACTGAAGCTTTCTTT
-	TRBD1	TRBV7-8	TRBJ1-2	15	CASSSRDRGNYGYTF	TGTGCCAGCAGCTCCCGGGACAGGGGGAACTATGGCTACACCTTC
-	TRBD1	TRBV27	TRBJ1-5	16	CASSFLGQGRNQPQHF	TGTGCCAGCAGTTTCCTGGGACAGGGAAGGAATCAGCCCCAGCATTTT
-	-	TRBV5-4	TRBJ1-1	13	CATSRELNTEAFF	TGTGCCACCTCCAGGGAACTGAACACTGAAGCTTTCTTT
few	-	TRBV13	TRBJ2-3	13	CASIKGRSDTQYF	TGTGCCAGCATTAAGGGCCGCTCAGATACGCAGTATTTT
few	TRBD2	TRBV20-1	TRBJ2-1	16	CSARSHLAGLYNEQFF	TGCAGTGCTAGATCACATTTAGCGGGGCTGTACAATGAGCAGTTCTTC
-	TRBD1	TRBV3-1	TRBJ1-2	15	CASSPTRTGRGGYTF	TGTGCCAGCAGCCCGACGAGGACAGGGAGAGGTGGCTACACCTTC
-	-	TRBV28	TRBJ2-1	16	CASRLQGWGSYNEQFF	TGTGCCAGCAGGTTACAGGGTTGGGGCTCCTACAATGAGCAGTTCTTC
-	-	TRBV20-1	TRBJ2-5	13	CSALPSFQETQYF	TGCAGTGCCCTACCTAGCTTCCAAGAGACCCAGTACTTC
few	-	TRBV12-3/TRBV12-4	TRBJ2-1	14	CASSRNRGGNEQFF	TGTGCCAGCAGTCGCAATAGAGGGGGCAATGAGCAGTTCTTC
-	-	TRBV29-1	TRBJ1-5	14	CSARFRGSNQPQHF	TGCAGCGCCCGTTTTAGAGGGAGCAATCAGCCCCAGCATTTT
few	TRBD1	TRBV29-1	TRBJ1-1	14	CSVRPGQVNTEAFF	TGCAGCGTGCGCCCAGGACAGGTAAACACTGAAGCTTTCTTT
few	-	TRBV28	TRBJ2-5	15	CASSSHSGGGETQYF	TGTGCCAGCAGTTCTCATAGTGGGGGTGGAGAGACCCAGTACTTC
-	-	TRBV2	TRBJ2-1	15	CASNSGAGYYNEQFF	TGTGCCAGCAACTCCGGGGCGGGGTACTACAATGAGCAGTTCTTC
-	TRBD1	TRBV6-5	TRBJ1-1	14	CASSYNTDRAEAFF	TGTGCCAGCAGTTACAATACCGACAGGGCTGAAGCTTTCTTT
-	TRBD2	TRBV30	TRBJ2-5	12	CAWTGGQETQYF	TGTGCCTGGACGGGGGGGCAAGAGACCCAGTACTTC
few	TRBD1	TRBV18	TRBJ2-7	14	CASGKGTAPYEQYF	TGTGCCAGCGGCAAAGGGACAGCGCCCTACGAGCAGTACTTC
-	-	TRBV5-1	TRBJ2-3	14	CASSLPLSTDTQYF	TGCGCCAGCAGCTTGCCCCTTAGCACAGATACGCAGTATTTT
-	-	TRBV7-9	TRBJ2-1	14	CASEEKGSYNEQFF	TGTGCCAGCGAGGAGAAGGGGTCCTACAATGAGCAGTTCTTC
many	-	TRBV5-5	TRBJ2-1	16	CASSLAAVSSYNEQFF	TGTGCCAGCAGCTTGGCGGCTGTAAGCTCCTACAATGAGCAGTTCTTC
once	TRBD1	TRBV4-1	TRBJ2-1	15	CASSQEGTAYNEQFF	TGCGCCAGCAGCCAAGAAGGGACAGCCTACAATGAGCAGTTCTTC
-	-	TRBV27	TRBJ1-1	13	CASSLSGGTEAFF	TGTGCCAGCAGTTTATCGGGAGGCACTGAAGCTTTCTTT
few	-	TRBV6-1	TRBJ1-2	11	CASSEEYGYTF	TGTGCCAGCAGTGAGGAGTATGGCTACACCTTC
few	-	TRBV5-5	TRBJ2-5	13	CASAGAREETQYF	TGTGCCAGCGCAGGGGCCCGAGAAGAGACCCAGTACTTC
few	TRBD2	TRBV14	TRBJ2-5	17	CASSQGAPGGPSGTQYF	TGTGCCAGCAGCCAAGGGGCCCCGGGAGGCCCGTCGGGGACCCAGTACTTC
few	-	TRBV27	TRBJ2-2	15	CASSLGTLGAGELFF	TGTGCCAGCAGTCTAGGGACGCTTGGCGCCGGGGAGCTGTTTTTT
few	-	TRBV7-9	TRBJ2-3	15	CASSLGHLQTDTQYF	TGTGCCAGCAGCTTAGGTCACCTTCAAACAGATACGCAGTATTTT
-	-	TRBV4-1	TRBJ2-7	13	CASSQVNSWAQYF	TGCGCCAGCAGCCAAGTGAATAGTTGGGCGCAGTACTTC
-	TRBD2	TRBV2	TRBJ2-7	15	CASSDDVAGAYEQYF	TGTGCCAGCAGTGATGACGTAGCGGGGGCCTACGAGCAGTACTTC
-	TRBD2	TRBV4-1	TRBJ2-1	20	CASSPMPGLAGQPFYNEQFF	TGCGCCAGCAGCCCCATGCCGGGACTAGCGGGCCAACCCTTTTACAATGAGCAGTTCTTC
-	TRBD2	TRBV6-5	TRBJ2-1	16	CASSFRTSGRTDEQFF	TGTGCCAGCAGTTTCCGGACTAGCGGGAGAACCGATGAGCAGTTCTTC
few	-	TRBV2	TRBJ1-4	14	CASSNSVGGEKLFF	TGTGCCAGCAGCAACAGCGTCGGAGGCGAAAAACTGTTTTTT
once	TRBD2	TRBV29-1	TRBJ2-5	12	CSVGGGGETQYF	TGCAGCGTTGGTGGGGGGGGAGAGACCCAGTACTTC
-	-	TRBV7-9	TRBJ1-2	18	CASSLWLSSHNVNYGYTF	TGTGCCAGCAGCTTATGGCTCTCATCCCATAACGTCAACTATGGCTACACCTTC
few	TRBD2	TRBV11-2	TRBJ2-1	18	CASSSPLGRSGRFNEQFF	TGTGCCAGCAGCTCACCCCTGGGGAGGAGCGGGAGATTTAATGAGCAGTTCTTC
-	-	TRBV5-1	TRBJ2-7	18	CASSLESGTAISSYEQYF	TGCGCCAGCAGCTTGGAGAGTGGTACCGCAATAAGCTCCTACGAGCAGTACTTC
-	-	TRBV30	TRBJ1-1	14	CAWSVAVSNTEAFF	TGTGCCTGGAGTGTGGCAGTATCGAACACTGAAGCTTTCTTT
few	-	TRBV5-5	TRBJ1-2	16	CASSLDRLVDLYGYTF	TGTGCCAGCAGCTTGGACAGGCTGGTAGATCTCTATGGCTACACCTTC
few	-	TRBV6-6	TRBJ1-1	12	CASSGAYGEAFF	TGTGCCAGCAGTGGCGCTTATGGTGAAGCTTTCTTT
few	-	TRBV12-2	TRBJ1-6	18	CASRFRATSSSYNSPLHF	TGTGCAAGTCGCTTCCGGGCAACCTCGAGCTCCTATAATTCACCCCTCCACTTT
few	-	TRBV12-3/TRBV12-4	TRBJ1-4	14	CASSFLTTNEKLFF	TGTGCCAGCAGTTTCCTTACAACTAATGAAAAACTGTTTTTT
many	TRBD2	TRBV7-7	TRBJ2-3	17	CASSLGAGLAGADTQYF	TGTGCTAGCAGCCTTGGTGCGGGACTAGCGGGAGCAGATACGCAGTATTTT
-	TRBD2	TRBV20-1	TRBJ2-1	15	CSALDGTSGPNEQFF	TGCAGTGCCCTAGATGGGACTAGCGGTCCCAATGAGCAGTTCTTC
-	-	TRBV7-2	TRBJ1-1	12	CASSLWGVDRFF	TGTGCCAGCAGCTTATGGGGAGTTGATAGGTTCTTT
once	-	TRBV29-1	TRBJ1-1	13	CSVGVARDTEAFF	TGCAGCGTTGGAGTGGCCCGGGACACTGAAGCTTTCTTT
few	-	TRBV28	TRBJ2-1	14	CASSFLAPYNEQFF	TGTGCCAGCAGTTTTCTAGCGCCCTACAATGAGCAGTTCTTC
few	-	TRBV5-1	TRBJ1-3	16	CASSKGVLGSGNTIYF	TGCGCCAGCAGCAAGGGGGTCCTGGGGTCCGGAAACACCATATATTTT
few	-	TRBV6-6	TRBJ1-2	11	CASSFGGGYTF	TGTGCCAGCAGTTTCGGGGGAGGCTACACCTTC
many	TRBD2	TRBV29-1	TRBJ2-3	16	CSVDWVLAGEGDTQYF	TGCAGCGTTGATTGGGTACTAGCGGGAGAAGGAGATACGCAGTATTTT
-	-	TRBV5-4	TRBJ2-3	12	CASSLPSDTQYF	TGTGCCAGCAGCCTACCATCAGATACGCAGTATTTT
-	-	TRBV6-2/TRBV6-3	TRBJ1-5	14	CASSYPVGIQPQHF	TGTGCCAGCAGTTACCCCGTGGGGATTCAGCCCCAGCATTTT
-	TRBD2	TRBV15	TRBJ2-7	17	CATSRDVGASGPYEQYF	TGTGCCACCAGCAGAGATGTTGGGGCTAGCGGACCCTACGAGCAGTACTTC
-	-	TRBV5-1	TRBJ2-1	14	CASSLDLGGDEQFF	TGCGCCAGCAGCTTGGATTTAGGAGGGGATGAGCAGTTCTTC
-	TRBD2	TRBV20-1	TRBJ2-7	19	CSARSTSPGTSGRPYEQYF	TGCAGTGCTAGATCCACTAGTCCCGGGACTAGCGGGAGACCCTACGAGCAGTACTTC